This TCR beta chain was sequenced for a study of shared clonotypes between healthy human individuals. Under the authors' procedure: For the immunoSEQ data, sequences were junction-only without quality scores, so filtering differed. The protocol was immunoSEQ multiplex PCR, while the TCRdb copy is restricted to in-frame clones and leaves out a portion. V and J calls and clone size follow that table, whereas D and trimming were derived from the DNA. In the table there are some 2,400,000 clones, nearly 97% of which are singletons. V was cut by 2 bases and J by 0 bases, with 8 bases left in between. The CDR3 consists of 15 residues. From germline, CDR1 is SEHNR and CDR2 FQNEAQ (reference sequence). General study findings and limits: Clonotype sharing among the donors was expected to vary with sequencing depth.

Remarks on this clone: Its antigen remains unknown.

The clonotype originates from a man between 18 and 29 years old in good health. The sequenced sample was naive CD4+ T cells sorted from blood. The sample's subset: CD45RA+ positively selected. The chain joins TRBV7-9 to TRBJ2-1; the D is unclear. The CDR3 loop is CASSLTPNSYNEQFF. For the CDR3, the DNA is TGTGCCAGCAGCTTAACGCCGAACTCCTACAATGAGCAGTTCTTC.